The present T cell receptor beta chain was sequenced within a study of beta chain features in type 1 diabetes. General study results and limits: It was not settled here whether HLA type affects TCRB rearrangement. The naive, central memory and Treg TCRB repertoires of patients appeared to be more similar to one another than those of healthy donors. Patients with type 1 diabetes carried fewer insertions and had more deletions at their VDJ junctions. Type 1 diabetes patients showed a moderate but significant shortening of TCRB CDR3s in all four CD4+ subsets.

As to this clone: What it binds is not known.

CDR1 MNHEY and CDR2 SVGAGI come from the germline V gene. Trimming took 2 bases from V and 4 from J; bases not matched to a gene: 3. This CDR3 is 15 amino acids long. CD4+ naive, central memory, regulatory and stem cell-like memory cells were sorted via CD45RO/CCR7/CD25/CD127/CD95/CD27. Investigators reverse transcribed all isolated RNA, so they sequenced expressed TCRB transcripts. TCRdb's copy holds only in-frame clones and misses some; the assay was immunoSEQ multiplex PCR. Of roughly 300,000 clones in the sample, around an eighth were seen once. This clonotype was obtained from a young man with type 1 diabetes. The chain has TRBV6-5 and TRBJ2-5, with 11 positions matching TRBD2. Sequencing used naive CD4+ T cells from blood. CDR3 in DNA: TGTGCCAGCAGTTACGGGCTAGCGGGAGGAGAGACCCAGTACTTC. Amino acids: CASSYGLAGGETQYF.